This T cell receptor beta chain was identified during a study of shared clonotypes between healthy human individuals. Study details: Each donor's CD4 naive and CD4 memory cells filled three plates apiece, CD8 naive two, and CD8 memory one.

Naive CD8 cells comprised CD45RO-negative, CCR7-positively selected cells, excluding terminally differentiated effector memory CD45RA+ cells. All donors were Caucasian adults living in Nashville, Tennessee. Clones were read by immunoSEQ multiplex PCR, and TCRdb kept only the in-frame ones, dropping some. This table holds about 2.1 million clones, 85% to 95% found once. The germline gives CDR1 SGHTS, CDR2 YDEGEE. CDR3 length: 13 residues. The junction had 6 bases not matched to a gene; V was cut back by 8 bases and J by 2 bases. The sequence was collected from a young man in good health. Some clones in this sample may be carry-over from other donors' samples. Sequences were obtained from naive CD8+ T cells from PBMCs. The gene calls are TRBV5-8 and TRBJ2-7, with TRBD1 matching over 8 bases. The CDR3 bases are TGTGCCAGGCCGGGACAGGAGGCCTACGAGCAGTACTTC. Translating it yields CARPGQEAYEQYF.